The 30 T cell receptor beta chains presented below share a single source sample, sequenced in a study of response to subunit inactivated influenza vaccine. TCRdb reprocessed the RT-PCR reads via MiXCR and lists one record per CDR3 protein. This sample has fewer than 550,000 distinct CDR3 sequences, with around 25% found just once. Sequenced material: CD4+ T cells sorted from PBMCs, taken 5 to 6 days after vaccination. The receptors derive from a man aged 45-60 years who received an inactivated influenza vaccine.

The chain links TRBV20-1 to TRBJ2-5; no reliable D call. The CDR3 runs 12 residues. From germline, CDR1 is DFQATT and CDR2 SNEGSKA (reference sequence). Trimming removed 4 bases at V and 11 bases at J, with 17 bases between. The CDR3 here is CSANPIGSMQYF. The CDR3 DNA is TGCAGTGCTAATCCTATAGGTTCGATGCAGTACTTC.

This rearrangement joins TRBV9 to TRBJ2-7, with D possibly TRBD2 on 5 matching bases. The CDR3 runs to 13 residues. Germline V gene sequence: CDR1 SGDLS, CDR2 YYNGEE. The germline V and J ends were trimmed by 0 bases and 3 bases, with 7 bases remaining between them. CDR3 sequence: CASSVVSGYEQYF. In DNA, the CDR3 is TGTGCCAGCAGCGTAGTAAGCGGCTACGAGCAGTACTTC. The full variable domain, rest sourced from reference TRBV9 and TRBJ2-7, is DSGVTQTPKHLITATGQRVTLRCSPRSGDLSVYWYQQSLDQGLQFLIQYYNGEERAKGNILERFSAQQFPDLHSELNLSSLELGDSALYFCASSVVSGYEQYFGPGTRLTVT.

The DNA of the CDR3 is TGTGCCAGCAGTCCCCCGGCCCAACTGAGACTAGTGGTAAGCACAGATACGCAGTATTTT. Translation gives CASSPPAQLRLVVSTDTQYF. This rearrangement joins TRBV28 to TRBJ2-3; a possible D gene is TRBD2 (6 bases). Germline values: CDR1 MDHEN, CDR2 SYDVKM. Deletions cut 5 bases from V and 0 bases from J, with 27 bases between. The length of the CDR3 is 20 residues.

This chain connects TRBV20-1 to TRBJ1-6; the D gene is possibly TRBD1 (5 bases). There are 13 residues in the CDR3. Germline V CDR1 and CDR2: DFQATT, SNEGSKA (reference sequence). V was cut by 3 bases and J by 6 bases, with 9 bases left in between. The CDR3 DNA follows: TGCAGTGCTAGCGGGGGTAGTAATTCACCCCTCCACTTT. This encodes CSASGGSNSPLHF.

The chain recombines TRBV30 with TRBJ1-4, with 8 bases fitting TRBD1. V shed 3 bases and J 8 bases; nucleotides not matched to a gene: 8. CDR1 and CDR2 (germline): GTSNPN, SVGIG (reference sequence). The CDR3 is 14 amino acids. DNA of the CDR3: TGTGCCTGGAGCGACAGGGGCCATGGGGAAAAACTGTTTTTT. Translated, it gives CAWSDRGHGEKLFF.

This clonotype was seen a few times. This chain joins TRBV24-1 and TRBJ2-7; no firm D call. Trimming removed 1 base from V and 4 bases from J, with 13 bases in between. Germline V gives CDR1 KGHDR, CDR2 SFDVKD. The CDR3 is 15 amino acids. The CDR3 loop is CATSDFFSRRYEQYF. CDR3 DNA: TGTGCCACCAGTGATTTCTTTTCCCGGCGATACGAGCAGTACTTC.

The gene calls are TRBV7-2 and TRBJ2-3, with D perhaps TRBD1 or TRBD2 (6 bases each). Germline CDR1 is SGHTA and CDR2 is FQGNSA. The CDR3 spans 16 residues. V dropped 5 bases and J dropped 4 bases, with 19 bases sitting between them. This CDR3 is CASSLGGSRRADTQYF. The CDR3 DNA reads as TGTGCCAGCAGCCTCGGGGGCAGCCGGAGGGCAGATACGCAGTATTTT.

This clonotype was seen only a few times. The chain links TRBV12-3 or TRBV12-4 to TRBJ2-4; TRBD2 matches 9 bases. V gave up 5 bases and J gave up 0 bases; unmatched junction bases: 5. There are 16 residues in the CDR3. DNA of the CDR3: TGTGCCAGCAGTCTTAGCGGGGGTGTAGCCAAAAACATTCAGTACTTC. Translation gives CASSLSGGVAKNIQYF.

Only a few counts were recorded for this clonotype. The CDR3 DNA reads TGTGCCAGCAGCCAAGTCAACCTTCGCACTCGAAGTACCTACAATGAGCAGTTCTTC. This sequence encodes CASSQVNLRTRSTYNEQFF. This chain connects TRBV14 to TRBJ2-1; D uncertain. The V gene lost 1 base and the J gene lost 2 bases, with 21 bases spanning the gap. The CDR3 runs to 19 residues. Germline V gives CDR1 SGHDN, CDR2 FVKESK.

The gene calls are TRBV29-1 and TRBJ1-1; 11 positions match TRBD1. The V gene's germline CDR1 is SQVTM and CDR2 ANQGSEA. V lost 8 bases and J lost 5; bases outside the gene matches: 7. The CDR3 spans 13 residues. The chain's CDR3 is CSIGTGGSTEAFF. In DNA, the CDR3 is TGCAGCATTGGGACAGGGGGAAGTACTGAAGCTTTCTTT.

DNA of the CDR3: TGCAGCGTTGAAGGCGGGCAGGGGGCTAGGTACAATGAGCAGTTCTTC. It encodes CSVEGGQGARYNEQFF. The chain couples TRBV29-1 to TRBJ2-1; the match to TRBD1 covers 8 bases. Germline V gene lookup returns CDR1 SQVTM and CDR2 ANQGSEA. The CDR3 spans 16 residues. The junction had 9 bases not matched to a gene; V was cut back by 1 base and J by 4 bases.

V usage is TRBV19 and J usage is TRBJ2-2; no definite D call. The CDR3 is made up of 15 amino acids. Germline loops: CDR1 LNHDA, CDR2 SQIVND (reference sequence). The germline V and J ends were trimmed by 7 bases and 4 bases, with 16 bases remaining between them. The CDR3 DNA sequence: TGTGCCAGTACCCCACTTCCCTCGGTCACCGGGGAGCTGTTTTTT. Protein: CASTPLPSVTGELFF.

This clonotype occurred a few times. One end of the junction fails to match germline, which may point to a read error. The rearrangement links TRBV5-1 to TRBJ1-1, with D perhaps matching TRBD1 (5 bases). CDR1 is SGHRS, CDR2 YFSETQ, per germline. This CDR3 is 14 amino acids long. The CDR3 loop reads CASSLDIMNTEAFF. DNA of the CDR3: TGCGCCAGCAGTTTGGACATCATGAACACTGAAGCTTTCTTT.

This clonotype turned up a few times. The V call is TRBV18, the J call TRBJ2-5; a possible D gene is TRBD1 (6 bases). V lost 4 bases and J 3 bases, leaving 9 bases between the germline ends. Germline V gives CDR1 KGHSH, CDR2 LQKENI. The CDR3 consists of 13 residues. The CDR3 DNA sequence: TGTGCCAGCTCACTACACAGGGAAGAGACCCAGTACTTC. Residues: CASSLHREETQYF.

The sample holds a few counts of this clonotype. The genes are TRBV12-3 or TRBV12-4 and TRBJ2-7; 12 nucleotides line up with TRBD2. Trimming removed 5 bases from V and 5 bases from J; junction bases left unmatched: 4. The CDR3 extends over 14 amino acids. CDR3 sequence: CASSIRLAGDEQYF. For the CDR3, the DNA is TGTGCCAGCAGTATACGACTAGCGGGAGACGAGCAGTACTTC.

The count of this clonotype is one. V and J are TRBV27 and TRBJ2-7; perhaps TRBD1 as D (6 bases). The ends were cut back, 7 bases at V and 5 bases at J, with 15 bases in the middle. This CDR3 is built from 13 residues. Germline assignment: CDR1 MNHEY and CDR2 SMNVEV (reference sequence). The CDR3 DNA reads as TGTGCCAGCAAAGGTACAGGGTCCAACGAGCAGTACTTC. Its translation is CASKGTGSNEQYF.

This clonotype was seen ten or more times. The chain employs TRBV5-1 and TRBJ2-7, with 14 bases lining up with TRBD2. The CDR3 spans 18 residues. The germline CDR1 and CDR2 sequences are SGHRS and YFSETQ. V lost 0 bases, J lost 3 bases, and 8 bases stayed unmatched. CDR3 coding DNA: TGCGCCAGCAGCTTGGGGCTTGGGACTAGCGGGAGTATCTACGAGCAGTACTTC. Translation: CASSLGLGTSGSIYEQYF.

CDR3 region: CATSRGLGDTQPQHF. The CDR3, as DNA: TGTGCCACCAGCAGAGGTTTGGGGGATACTCAGCCCCAGCATTTT. The chain carries TRBV15 and TRBJ1-5; the D gene is possibly TRBD1 (5 bases). The CDR3 loop spans 15 amino acids. Germline lookup yields CDR1 LNHNV and CDR2 YYDKDF (reference sequence). V was shortened by 1 base and J by 6 bases, with 13 bases between the two germline ends.

This clonotype has just one count. V usage is TRBV6-5 and J usage is TRBJ2-7, with 8 nucleotides matching TRBD1. Germline CDR1 is MNHEY and CDR2 is SVGAGI. This CDR3 is 11 amino acids long. The ends lost 10 bases at V and 3 bases at J; junction bases unmatched: 2. In nucleotides, the CDR3 is TGTGCCACCACAGGGGGCTACGAGCAGTACTTC. As protein: CATTGGYEQYF.

This clonotype was seen only a few times. The chain carries TRBV7-9 and TRBJ1-1, with a possible D match to TRBD1 (5 bases). V shed 5 bases and J shed 3 bases, with 13 bases lying between them. CDR3 length equals 14 residues. Per germline, CDR1 SEHNR and CDR2 FQNEAQ (reference sequence). CDR3 residues: CASSGTGAYTEAFF. As DNA, the CDR3 is TGTGCCAGCAGCGGGACCGGGGCCTACACTGAAGCTTTCTTT.

CDR3 bases: TGTGCCAGCAGTCTTCGGACAGGGGGGTACAATTCACCCCTCCACTTT. Amino acids: CASSLRTGGYNSPLHF. The rearrangement uses TRBV7-2 and TRBJ1-6; TRBD1 agrees at 10 bases. CDR3 length: 16 residues. Germline values: CDR1 SGHTA, CDR2 FQGNSA. V gave up 6 bases and J gave up 7 bases; unmatched junction bases: 9.

The rearrangement joins TRBV7-2 to TRBJ2-3; the D gene could be TRBD1 or TRBD2 (6 bases each). The CDR3 loop spans 13 amino acids. V was trimmed by 10 bases and J by 6 bases, leaving 17 bases between them. Per germline, CDR1 SGHTA and CDR2 FQGNSA. The CDR3 here is CATEWGAKDTQYF. CDR3 coding DNA: TGTGCCACCGAATGGGGGGCGAAGGATACGCAGTATTTT.

The chain couples TRBV20-1 to TRBJ2-1; no firm D call. Deletions cut 1 base from V and 9 bases from J, with 7 bases between. Germline CDR1 DFQATT, CDR2 SNEGSKA (reference sequence). The CDR3 length is 11 residues. The CDR3 sequence is CSARVKFEQFF. The CDR3 coding sequence is TGCAGTGCTAGAGTAAAGTTTGAGCAGTTCTTC.

This chain links TRBV4-2 with TRBJ1-2; D unclear. The V gene lost 0 bases and the J gene lost 3 bases, with 11 bases spanning the gap. Germline CDR1 and CDR2: LGHNA and YNFKEQ. The CDR3 totals 15 residues. In nucleotides, the CDR3 is TGTGCCAGCAGCCAAGATCGTAGCAGAGACTATGGCTACACCTTC. This translates into CASSQDRSRDYGYTF.

This clonotype was picked up a small number of times. This chain connects TRBV19 to TRBJ1-1; D call uncertain. This CDR3 has 13 amino acids. V was shortened by 4 bases and J by 0 bases, with 6 bases between the two germline ends. The germline gives CDR1 LNHDA, CDR2 SQIVND (reference sequence). The CDR3 coding sequence is TGTGCCAGTAGTAACAGATTGAACACTGAAGCTTTCTTT. Translation gives CASSNRLNTEAFF.

The rearrangement links TRBV19 to TRBJ2-7; 10 positions match TRBD2. The V gene's germline CDR1 is LNHDA and CDR2 SQIVND (reference sequence). The J segment lost 5 bases and the V segment lost 9 bases, leaving 1 base of the junction unmatched. The CDR3 contains 11 residues. CDR3 nucleotide sequence: TGTGCCAGGGGGACTAGCGACGAGCAGTACTTC. This codes for CARGTSDEQYF.

This clonotype was observed many times. J is TRBJ2-3 and V is TRBV11-3; TRBD2 agrees at 13 bases. Trimming took 5 bases from V and 4 from J; bases not matched to a gene: 6. The CDR3 loop spans 16 amino acids. Germline lookup yields CDR1 SGHNT and CDR2 YENEEA. DNA of the CDR3: TGTGCCAGCAGCCACGGACTAGCGGGAGCCCCAGATACGCAGTATTTT. As protein: CASSHGLAGAPDTQYF.

This clonotype was picked up many times. In DNA form, the CDR3 reads TGTGCCAGCAGTTTGCAGGGTTCGCGGGAGCAGTACTTC. The encoded protein is CASSLQGSREQYF. The chain employs TRBV12-3 or TRBV12-4 and TRBJ2-7, with a weak D call TRBD1 (5 bases). V was cut by 3 bases and J by 7 bases, with 13 bases left in between. The CDR3 contains 13 residues.

This clonotype was observed a few times. The V and J genes are TRBV12-3 or TRBV12-4 and TRBJ1-5; 7 bases line up with TRBD1. The CDR3 consists of 15 residues. J lost 2 bases, V lost 6 bases, and 7 bases had no gene match. CDR3 sequence: CASRRDRKGNQPQHF. In nucleotides, the CDR3 is TGTGCCAGCAGGAGGGACAGAAAAGGCAATCAGCCCCAGCATTTT.

The chain is built from TRBV10-3 and TRBJ2-5; 10 nucleotides align to TRBD2. Germline V gene sequence: CDR1 ENHRY, CDR2 SYGVKD. V lost 5 bases and J lost 3; bases outside the gene matches: 6. The CDR3 totals 15 residues. The CDR3 DNA follows: TGTGCCATCAGTAATTGGACTAGCGGAGAAGAGACCCAGTACTTC. Amino acid sequence: CAISNWTSGEETQYF.